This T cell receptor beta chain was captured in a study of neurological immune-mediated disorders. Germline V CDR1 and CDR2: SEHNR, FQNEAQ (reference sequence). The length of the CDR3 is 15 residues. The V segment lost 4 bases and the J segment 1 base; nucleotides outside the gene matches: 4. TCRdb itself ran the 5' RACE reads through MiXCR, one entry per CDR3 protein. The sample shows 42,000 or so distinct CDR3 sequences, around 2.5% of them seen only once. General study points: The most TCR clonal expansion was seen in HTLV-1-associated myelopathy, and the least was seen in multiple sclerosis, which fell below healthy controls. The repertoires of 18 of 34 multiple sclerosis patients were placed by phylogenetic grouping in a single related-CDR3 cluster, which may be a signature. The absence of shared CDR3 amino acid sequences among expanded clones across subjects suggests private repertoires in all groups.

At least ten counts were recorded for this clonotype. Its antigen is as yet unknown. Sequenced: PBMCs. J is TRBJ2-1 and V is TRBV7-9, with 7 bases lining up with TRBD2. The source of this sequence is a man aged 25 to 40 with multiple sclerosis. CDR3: CASSWERGSYNEQFF. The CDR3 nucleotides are TGTGCCAGCAGCTGGGAGCGGGGATCCTACAATGAGCAGTTCTTC. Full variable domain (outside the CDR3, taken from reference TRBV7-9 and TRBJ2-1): DTGVSQNPRHKITKRGQNVTFRCDPISEHNRLYWYRQTLGQGPEFLTYFQNEAQLEKSRLLSDRFSAERPKGSFSTLEIQRTEQGDSAMYLCASSWERGSYNEQFFGPGTRLTVL.